This T cell receptor beta chain was documented in a study of post-analysis software for immune sequencing data (dated by TCRdb to between 2015 and 2016). With regard to the full study: Relapsing-remitting, secondary progressive and progressive-relapsing multiple sclerosis were recorded as disease courses, and subtype annotation was lacking for some patients. A subset of samples was prepared in parallel using single-end sample barcoding, then pooled and co-amplified after Illumina adapter ligation. The multiple sclerosis patient repertoires were compared with 11 previously published healthy control repertoires from donors aged about 6 to 26 years.

The library was built by means of PCR. TCRdb records Illumina HiSeq 2500 as the sequencer. To reduce PCR and sequencing biases, unique molecular identifiers were incorporated into the TCR beta cDNA libraries. Some 500,000 cDNA molecules were obtained for every 1 to 10 million input T cells, so each molecule roughly corresponded to one T cell. The patient libraries were prepared and sequenced with the same protocol used for the earlier healthy control dataset. Within a given batch, samples were prepared together, multiplexed and sequenced on the same HiSeq lane. The authors processed their data as follows. Raw barcoded reads were processed with MIGEC, discarding single-read molecular identifier groups before consensus assembly and CDR3 extraction. Clonotype tables were post-analysed with VDJtools, and diversity was normalized by down-sampling all datasets to the smallest sample size. To correct batch-related cross-sample contamination, repertoire overlap clustering matched CDR3 amino acid sequences but not nucleotide sequences. Through fastp at Q25 and MiXCR, TCRdb rebuilt clones from the public reads, retaining in-frame beta chains. Each CDR3 protein appears once, grouped with its most common genes and DNA. In this record, the V and J calls reflect TCRdb's handling and not the investigators' own analysis. A total of roughly 800,000 distinct CDR3 sequences appear in this sample, about 45% of them only once. The ten largest clones capture roughly 5% of the sample.

The research as a whole found: The control group was slightly older than the multiple sclerosis patient group. Direct clustering with F measure showed strong co-clustering of samples prepared in the same batch, prompting a batch-effect correction. Multiple sclerosis patients had significantly lower normalized Chao1 diversity than controls, a result that suggests substantial peripheral T-cell clonal expansion.

To demonstrate the VDJtools post-analysis software, the study profiled TCR beta repertoires from the peripheral blood of about 13 young patients with multiple sclerosis. The multiple sclerosis patients were children and adolescents ranging in age from about 6 to 16 years. With respect to this clonotype: The antigen it recognizes is unknown. Base quality data are lacking; no much larger clone is found one base away.

The sample taken for sequencing was blood. The clonotype originates from a girl aged 10 to 17 with multiple sclerosis.

The DNA sequence reads TGTGCCAGCAGTTACGGGGGGTACTCCTACGAGCAGTACTTC. Its coded protein is CASSYGGYSYEQYF. The chain uses TRBV6-2 or TRBV6-3 and TRBJ2-7, and the D gene may be TRBD2, 6 bases matching. Between the V and J ends, shortened by 2 bases and 0 bases respectively, the junction contains 8 bases. CDR1 and CDR2 are drawn from the germline V gene: MNHEY, SVGEGT. Reading from cysteine to phenylalanine, the CDR3 counts 14 amino acids. The kept DNA is CDR3 alone, 42 bases in frame from the first base.